These 32 T cell receptor beta chains originate from one sample sequenced in a study of blood T cell repertoires in COVID-19 (dated by TCRdb to about 2020). To prepare the library, the immunoSEQ multiplex PCR assay was applied. Drawn from immuneACCESS, this table holds only the in-frame rearrangements with V and J called that TCRdb kept. Clones are partly lost; checked studies trace under half to an unresolved V gene and leave the rest unexplained. Across this sample there are 140,000 or so clones, with roughly nine tenths seen only once. The ten largest clones capture about 1.6% of the sample. Material for sequencing was peripheral blood. The receptors were sampled from a human donor in a cohort sampled during active COVID-19.

This clone was seen once. The rearrangement uses TRBV7-2 and TRBJ2-2; a possible D gene is TRBD1 (5 bases). V shed 6 bases and J shed 1 base, with 9 bases lying between them. This CDR3 region has 14 residues. Germline CDR1 is SGHTA and CDR2 is FQGNSA. This CDR3 reads CASRFDRNTGELFF. The CDR3 coding sequence is TGTGCCAGCAGATTTGACAGGAACACCGGGGAGCTGTTTTTT.

The chain carries TRBV7-6 and TRBJ2-4, with TRBD2 identical over 10 bases. V dropped 1 base and J dropped 0; count of bases not matched to a gene: 3. The CDR3 runs to 17 residues. Germline V CDR1 and CDR2: SGHVS, FNYEAQ. CDR3 DNA sequence: TGTGCCAGCAGCTTAGATCTAGCGGGGGTAGCCAAAAACATTCAGTACTTC. It yields the protein CASSLDLAGVAKNIQYF. Full variable domain (remainder filled in from reference TRBV7-6 and TRBJ2-4): GAGVSQSPRYKVTKRGQDVALRCDPISGHVSLYWYRQALGQGPEFLTYFNYEAQQDKSGLPNDRFSAERPEGSISTLTIQRTEQRDSAMYRCASSLDLAGVAKNIQYFGAGTRLSVL.

This clone occurred once. The sample has other DNA sequences that encode this CDR3 too. This chain connects TRBV12-3 or TRBV12-4 to TRBJ1-1; D perhaps matches TRBD1 (5 bases). The CDR3 runs to 13 residues. Deletions cut 3 bases from V and 1 base from J, with 6 bases between. In DNA, the CDR3 is TGTGCCAGCAGTTTGACAGCGAACACTGAAGCTTTCTTT. Translated: CASSLTANTEAFF.

The V call is TRBV11-3, the J call TRBJ2-1; 11 bases map to TRBD2. The CDR3 contains 15 residues. V trimming: 2 bases; J trimming: 7 bases; junction bases outside the gene matches: 4. Germline V gene lookup returns CDR1 SGHNT and CDR2 YENEEA. The CDR3 DNA reads TGTGCCAGCAGCTTAATGACTAGCGGGGTAAATGAGCAGTTCTTC. Amino acid sequence: CASSLMTSGVNEQFF.

This chain connects TRBV7-6 to TRBJ1-2; a possible D gene is TRBD1 (5 bases). Trimming removed 4 bases at V and 7 bases at J, with 22 bases between. CDR3 length: 16 amino acids. Germline loops: CDR1 SGHVS, CDR2 FNYEAQ. The CDR3 protein is CASSSGHPGQGGGYTF. The CDR3 nucleotides read TGTGCCAGCAGCTCGGGCCATCCTGGGCAGGGCGGTGGCTACACCTTC.

The chain couples TRBV9 to TRBJ1-4; perhaps TRBD1 as D (6 bases). V was clipped by 0 bases and J by 5 bases, with 11 bases between them. The CDR3 is 15 amino acids. Germline loops: CDR1 SGDLS, CDR2 YYNGEE. CDR3 sequence (DNA): TGTGCCAGCAGCGTAGCTATTCAGGGGAATGAAAAACTGTTTTTT. This encodes CASSVAIQGNEKLFF. The variable domain in full, with the rest retrieved from reference TRBV9 and TRBJ1-4, is DSGVTQTPKHLITATGQRVTLRCSPRSGDLSVYWYQQSLDQGLQFLIQYYNGEERAKGNILERFSAQQFPDLHSELNLSSLELGDSALYFCASSVAIQGNEKLFFGSGTQLSVL.

The chain is built from TRBV5-4 and TRBJ1-1, with D possibly TRBD1 on 5 matching bases. The CDR3 is 15 residues long. Trimming pared 4 bases from V and 4 bases from J, leaving 17 bases between. The V gene's germline CDR1 is SGHNT and CDR2 YYREEE (reference sequence). In DNA, the CDR3 is TGTGCCAGCAGCACCCGGGGGGAAATTAGCACTGAAGCTTTCTTT. Translating it yields CASSTRGEISTEAFF.

The rearrangement joins TRBV7-8 to TRBJ2-7, with 7 bases matching TRBD1. CDR1 and CDR2 (germline): SGHVS, FQNEAQ. The CDR3 has 16 residues. Trimming took 2 bases from V and 1 from J; bases not matched to a gene: 8. CDR3 region: CASSLPRPGQSYEQYF. The CDR3 DNA is TGTGCCAGCAGCTTACCCCGACCGGGACAGTCCTACGAGCAGTACTTC.

This chain joins TRBV9 and TRBJ2-1; 10 bases are a match to TRBD2. J gave up 9 bases and V 4 bases, and 7 bases lay outside the gene matches. This CDR3 has 14 amino acids. Germline V gives CDR1 SGDLS, CDR2 YYNGEE. The CDR3 spells CASSLSGGAFEQFF. CDR3 in DNA: TGTGCCAGCAGCCTGAGCGGGGGGGCCTTTGAGCAGTTCTTC.

This chain links TRBV7-2 with TRBJ1-2; D gene ambiguous. This CDR3 is built from 13 residues. V shed 2 bases and J shed 2 bases, with 6 bases lying between them. Per germline, CDR1 SGHTA and CDR2 FQGNSA. The CDR3: CASSLLGNYGYTF. CDR3 sequence (DNA): TGTGCCAGCAGCTTACTCGGGAACTATGGCTACACCTTC.

The V and J genes are TRBV29-1 and TRBJ1-4; D not certain. The CDR3 runs to 13 residues. V lost 7 bases and J lost 7, with 16 bases in between. Per the germline V gene, CDR1 is SQVTM and CDR2 is ANQGSEA. The CDR3 here is CSGQVTSAEKLFF. DNA of the CDR3: TGCAGCGGACAAGTTACTAGTGCTGAAAAACTGTTTTTT.

This rearrangement joins TRBV7-3 to TRBJ2-3, with D possibly TRBD1 on 5 matching bases. Per the germline V gene, CDR1 is SGHTA and CDR2 is FQGTGA. V was clipped by 5 bases and J by 0 bases, with 12 bases between them. The CDR3 is 15 residues long. CDR3 coding DNA: TGTGCCAGCAGCCCCGACAGATACAGCACAGATACGCAGTATTTT. Translation gives CASSPDRYSTDTQYF. Using reference TRBV7-3 and TRBJ2-3 for the parts outside the CDR3, the full variable domain is GAGVSQTPSNKVTEKGKYVELRCDPISGHTALYWYRQSLGQGPEFLIYFQGTGAADDSGLPNDRFFAVRPEGSVSTLKIQRTERGDSAVYLCASSPDRYSTDTQYFGPGTRLTVL.

The chain joins TRBV7-8 to TRBJ2-1; 7 nucleotides match TRBD1. Trimming cost V 8 bases and J 3 bases; bases outside gene matches: 13. Germline V gene data show CDR1 as SGHVS and CDR2 as FQNEAQ. CDR3 length: 16 amino acids. The CDR3 region is CASGASAGTVYNEQFF. The CDR3 DNA sequence: TGTGCCAGCGGCGCCTCGGCCGGGACAGTCTACAATGAGCAGTTCTTC.

This clone was counted once. The gene calls are TRBV2 and TRBJ2-5; 10 nucleotides align to TRBD2. Per the germline V gene, CDR1 is SNHLY and CDR2 is FYNNEI. CDR3 size: 14 residues. The ends lost 6 bases at V and 5 bases at J; junction bases unmatched: 6. CDR3 nucleotides: TGTGCCAGCAGCGTAGCGGGGGGCTGGGAGACCCAGTACTTC. This gives the protein CASSVAGGWETQYF.

V and J are TRBV5-6 and TRBJ1-2; D unclear. The CDR3 is 12 amino acids. Germline CDR1 SGHDT, CDR2 YYEEEE. V shed 3 bases and J shed 7 bases, with 10 bases lying between them. The CDR3 nucleotides are TGTGCCAGCAGCTCCACTCCAGGTGGCTACACCTTC. Residues: CASSSTPGGYTF.

The chain has TRBV15 and TRBJ2-3, with D unresolved. The V end was cut by 1 base, the J end by 2 bases, with 10 bases between. Germline values: CDR1 LNHNV, CDR2 YYDKDF (reference sequence). CDR3 size: 15 residues. CDR3 region: CATSRVQDNTDTQYF. The CDR3 DNA reads as TGTGCCACCAGCAGAGTTCAGGATAACACAGATACGCAGTATTTT.

This clone was observed once. V usage is TRBV7-9 and J usage is TRBJ1-2, with TRBD1 matching 7 bases. The trim removed 0 bases at V and 8 bases at J, leaving 3 bases unmatched. Germline V gives CDR1 SEHNR, CDR2 FQNEAQ (reference sequence). The CDR3 spans 13 residues. Here the CDR3 reads CASSLAGGQGYTF. CDR3 bases: TGTGCCAGCAGCTTAGCTGGGGGACAGGGCTACACCTTC. Full variable domain (remainder filled in from reference TRBV7-9 and TRBJ1-2): DTGVSQNPRHKITKRGQNVTFRCDPISEHNRLYWYRQTLGQGPEFLTYFQNEAQLEKSRLLSDRFSAERPKGSFSTLEIQRTEQGDSAMYLCASSLAGGQGYTFGSGTRLTVV.

The rearrangement links TRBV6-2 or TRBV6-3 to TRBJ2-3; D is possibly TRBD1 (6 bases). The germline V gene has CDR1 MNHEY and CDR2 SVGEGT. The CDR3 has 15 amino acids. V was shortened by 4 bases and J by 2 bases, with 13 bases between the two germline ends. The DNA for the CDR3 is TGTGCCAGCAGTTCTCCGGGACAAGCCACAGATACGCAGTATTTT. This sequence encodes CASSSPGQATDTQYF.

The chain links TRBV6-5 to TRBJ1-3; 11 bases map to TRBD1. This CDR3 region has 14 residues. V gave up 8 bases and J gave up 2 bases; unmatched junction bases: 2. Germline CDR1 MNHEY, CDR2 SVGAGI. As DNA, the CDR3 is TGTGCCAGCGGACAGGGGGCGCCTGGAAACACCATATATTTT. It translates to CASGQGAPGNTIYF.

The rearrangement uses TRBV11-3 and TRBJ2-2; D is ambiguous. Germline loops: CDR1 SGHNT, CDR2 YENEEA. V lost 0 bases, J lost 0 bases, and 17 bases lay in between. The CDR3 spans 19 residues. The CDR3 reads CASSLDPPSSEANTGELFF. The CDR3, as DNA: TGTGCCAGCAGCTTAGATCCCCCTTCCAGCGAAGCGAACACCGGGGAGCTGTTTTTT. The full variable domain, its missing parts supplied by reference TRBV11-3 and TRBJ2-2, is EAGVVQSPRYKIIEKKQPVAFWCNPISGHNTLYWYLQNLGQGPELLIRYENEEAVDDSQLPKDRFSAERLKGVDSTLKIQPAELGDSAVYLCASSLDPPSSEANTGELFFGEGSRLTVL.

The chain carries TRBV5-1 and TRBJ1-6; the match to TRBD1 covers 7 bases. The V segment lost 2 bases and the J segment 0 bases; nucleotides outside the gene matches: 2. The CDR3 is 16 residues long. CDR1 SGHRS and CDR2 YFSETQ come from the germline V gene. The CDR3: CASSFRDSSYNSPLHF. CDR3 in DNA: TGCGCCAGCAGCTTCAGGGACAGCTCCTATAATTCACCCCTCCACTTT.

The CDR3 nucleotides are TGTGCCACCAGCAGCAGGACAGGTTCTGGAAACACCATATATTTT. Protein: CATSSRTGSGNTIYF. The chain recombines TRBV15 with TRBJ1-3; 7 positions match TRBD1. V gave up 3 bases and J gave up 1 base; unmatched junction bases: 3. This CDR3 has 15 residues. Germline V gives CDR1 LNHNV, CDR2 YYDKDF (reference sequence).

V is TRBV18 and J is TRBJ2-7; D gene uncertain. Between the trimmed V and J ends, which lost 2 bases and 2 bases, there was a span of 4 bases. Germline CDR1 and CDR2: KGHSH and LQKENI. The CDR3 has 12 amino acids. In nucleotides, the CDR3 is TGTGCCAGCTCACCAGGCCCCTACGAGCAGTACTTC. It yields the protein CASSPGPYEQYF.

The chain couples TRBV4-2 to TRBJ1-2, with D tentatively TRBD1 (6 bases). V lost 1 base to trimming and J lost 7 bases, with 16 bases between them. CDR3 length equals 15 residues. CDR1 LGHNA and CDR2 YNFKEQ come from the germline V gene. CDR3 loop: CASSQGGGLKVGYTF. The CDR3 DNA is TGTGCCAGCAGCCAAGGTGGGGGCCTGAAGGTTGGCTACACCTTC.

This clone was seen only once. The rearrangement joins TRBV5-5 to TRBJ2-7; 7 nucleotides line up with TRBD1. V lost 4 bases and J lost 5; bases outside the gene matches: 9. The V gene's germline CDR1 is SGHKS and CDR2 YYEKEE (reference sequence). CDR3 length: 14 amino acids. This chain's CDR3 is CASSPLPTGHEQYF. The CDR3 nucleotides are TGTGCCAGCAGCCCCTTGCCGACAGGGCACGAGCAGTACTTC.

For this clone: Mismatch with germline at one junction end may stem from a read error. The rearrangement links TRBV7-9 to TRBJ2-1, with 7 bases aligning to TRBD2. Germline V gives CDR1 SEHNR, CDR2 FQNEAQ (reference sequence). This CDR3 contains 14 residues. CDR3 region: CASTLGLAYNEQFF. The CDR3 region has the DNA TGTGCCAGCACCTTAGGACTAGCCTACAATGAGCAGTTCTTC. Full variable domain (missing parts from reference TRBV7-9 and TRBJ2-1): DTGVSQNPRHKITKRGQNVTFRCDPISEHNRLYWYRQTLGQGPEFLTYFQNEAQLEKSRLLSDRFSAERPKGSFSTLEIQRTEQGDSAMYLCASTLGLAYNEQFFGPGTRLTVL.

The CDR3 sequence is CASSGGGASYNEQFF. CDR3 in DNA: TGTGCCAGCAGCGGCGGGGGGGCCTCCTACAATGAGCAGTTCTTC. This chain joins TRBV7-9 and TRBJ2-1; 9 bases align to TRBD2. The CDR3 length is 15 residues. V trimming: 5 bases; J trimming: 0 bases; junction bases outside the gene matches: 2. CDR1 and CDR2 from the germline V gene are SEHNR and FQNEAQ (reference sequence).

V and J are TRBV5-1 and TRBJ2-7, with 7 bases identical to TRBD2. CDR1 is SGHRS, CDR2 YFSETQ, per germline. This CDR3 spans 15 amino acids. The trim removed 0 bases at V and 3 bases at J, leaving 6 bases unmatched. CDR3 nucleotides: TGCGCCAGCAGCTTGGCGGGACGGGAGGACTACGAGCAGTACTTC. Its protein is CASSLAGREDYEQYF.

The genes are TRBV7-3 and TRBJ2-7; D is perhaps TRBD2 (5 bases). Germline assignment: CDR1 SGHTA and CDR2 FQGTGA. The CDR3 totals 14 residues. The ends were cut back, 5 bases at V and 4 bases at J, with 15 bases in the middle. The CDR3 spells CASSPRHRGYEQYF. The CDR3 bases are TGTGCCAGCAGCCCCCGACACCGAGGGTACGAGCAGTACTTC.

The chain joins TRBV11-3 to TRBJ2-3, with 7 bases matching TRBD2. The germline CDR1 and CDR2 sequences are SGHNT and YENEEA. Unmatched junction bases numbered 1, after V lost 7 bases and J lost 0 bases. This CDR3 spans 13 amino acids. The CDR3 DNA is TGTGCCAGCACCGGGGGGAGCACAGATACGCAGTATTTT. Translation gives CASTGGSTDTQYF.

This clone was seen more than once but under ten times. The J gene is TRBJ2-3, the V gene TRBV2, with 8 nucleotides matching TRBD2. There are 13 residues in the CDR3. Germline CDR1 and CDR2: SNHLY and FYNNEI. V dropped 5 bases and J dropped 4; count of bases not matched to a gene: 2. The DNA of the CDR3 is TGTGCCAGCAGTTCGGGGGGGCCAGATACGCAGTATTTT. Its translation: CASSSGGPDTQYF.

The V gene is TRBV5-4, the J gene TRBJ2-3; D gene ambiguous. V was clipped by 0 bases and J by 3 bases, with 11 bases between them. CDR3 length: 15 residues. The germline gives CDR1 SGHNT, CDR2 YYREEE (reference sequence). The CDR3 DNA reads TGTGCCAGCAGCTTGGTTGACTCCGAAACAGATACGCAGTATTTT. Amino acids: CASSLVDSETDTQYF.